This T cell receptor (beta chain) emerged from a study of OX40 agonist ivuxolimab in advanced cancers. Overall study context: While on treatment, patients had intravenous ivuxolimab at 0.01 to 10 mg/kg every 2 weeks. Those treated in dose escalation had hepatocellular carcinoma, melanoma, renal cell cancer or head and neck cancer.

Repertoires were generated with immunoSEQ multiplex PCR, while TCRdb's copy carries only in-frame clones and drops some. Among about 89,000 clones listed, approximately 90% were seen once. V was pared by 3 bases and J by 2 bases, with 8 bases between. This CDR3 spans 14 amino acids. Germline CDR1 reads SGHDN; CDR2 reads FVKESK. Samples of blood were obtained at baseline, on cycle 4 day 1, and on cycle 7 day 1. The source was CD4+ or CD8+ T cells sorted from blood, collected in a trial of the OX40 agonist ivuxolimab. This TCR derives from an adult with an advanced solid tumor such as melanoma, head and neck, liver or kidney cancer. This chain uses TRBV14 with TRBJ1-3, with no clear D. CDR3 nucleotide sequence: TGTGCCAGCAGCCATTTCACAGCTGGAAACACCATATATTTT. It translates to CASSHFTAGNTIYF.